A selection of T cell receptor beta chains follows, all from one sample in a study of cytomegalovirus exposure and HLA in healthy donors. TCRdb's table, derived via immunoSEQ multiplex PCR, lists solely in-frame clones and lacks some. The sample has 150,000 to 250,000 clones; 70% to 80% are singletons. What was sequenced was PBMCs. The receptors stem from a woman in her 30s in good health and CMV-seropositive. The CDR3 runs from the conserved cysteine through the conserved F or W. D genes are given only for firm matches. A clone size is listed for some rows: how often the clone was seen (once, few, many), or a class if it is expanded.

clone_size d_call j_call v_call cdr3_nt cdr3_aa
- - TRBJ1-1 TRBV5-1 TGCGCCAGCAGTGGCTTGGGGCGAAACACTGAAGCTTTCTTT CASSGLGRNTEAFF
- - TRBJ1-1 TRBV27 TGTGCCAGCAGTTTACTGACAGGTCTAAACACTGAAGCTTTCTTT CASSLLTGLNTEAFF
- - TRBJ1-2 TRBV6-6 TGTGCCAGCACCCCTCGGGCAGGGAACGGCTACACCTTC CASTPRAGNGYTF
- - TRBJ2-7 TRBV5-4 TGTGCCAGCAGCTTGGGGGGGGAGGGGGAGGTGCAGTACTTC CASSLGGEGEVQYF
- - TRBJ2-1 TRBV21-1 TGTGCCAGCAGCAAAGCGCTCGGACTAGCGGGTCCCCTAGAGCAGTTCTTC CASSKALGLAGPLEQFF
- - TRBJ2-7 TRBV19 TGTGCCAGTACCGGGTTCCCGTCCTACGAGCAGTACTTC CASTGFPSYEQYF
- TRBD1 TRBJ1-4 TRBV2 TGTGCCAGCAGGGGGACAGGGGGTGATGAAAAACTGTTTTTT CASRGTGGDEKLFF
- - TRBJ1-1 TRBV9 TGTGCCAGCAGCGTAGAGGGGTTCAGGACTGAAGCTTTCTTT CASSVEGFRTEAFF
- - TRBJ1-1 TRBV11-2 TGTGCCAGCAGCGGCTTAAACACTGAAGCTTTCTTT CASSGLNTEAFF
- TRBD1 TRBJ2-1 TRBV10-3 TGTGCCGTACAGGGGGCCGCGAATGAGCAGTTCTTC CAVQGAANEQFF
few - TRBJ1-3 TRBV10-2 TGCGCCAGCGGCCCCCGGGAGAACTCTGGAAACACCATATATTTT CASGPRENSGNTIYF
- - TRBJ2-7 TRBV11-3 TGTGCCAGCAGACGCCGCGGGGTTAACGCCTACGAGCAGTACTTC CASRRRGVNAYEQYF
few - TRBJ2-5 TRBV5-8 TGTGCCAGCAGCTTGTGGAGGGATGGGGAGACCCAGTACTTC CASSLWRDGETQYF
few TRBD1 TRBJ1-2 TRBV5-8 TGTGCCAGCAGCTTCGACAGGGGCGGGAGCTACACCTTC CASSFDRGGSYTF
- - TRBJ2-6 TRBV4-1 TGCGCCAGCAGCCAGCCAGGAGGTGGGCCGGCCAACGTCCTGACTTTC CASSQPGGGPANVLTF
- TRBD2 TRBJ2-2 TRBV2 TGTGCCAGCAGGAAGAAAAAGGGACTAGCGGGGGGGCCAAACACCGGGGAGCTGTTTTTT CASRKKKGLAGGPNTGELFF
- - TRBJ1-1 TRBV12-5 TGTGCTAGTGGTTTAGGAGGTAACACTGAAGCTTTCTTT CASGLGGNTEAFF
- TRBD2 TRBJ2-3 TRBV27 TGTGCCAGCAGTCTCTACCCTTTAGCGGGGGGGCCCACAGATACGCAGTATTTT CASSLYPLAGGPTDTQYF
- - TRBJ1-4 TRBV5-1 TGCGCCAGCAGCCCTACTACAGGGATATCAACTAATGAAAAACTGTTTTTT CASSPTTGISTNEKLFF
- TRBD2 TRBJ2-7 TRBV5-4 TGTGCCAGCAGCTTGGGCGGGGGGCCCTCCTACGAGCAGTACTTC CASSLGGGPSYEQYF
- TRBD1 TRBJ1-6 TRBV19 TGTGCCAGTAGTGTACAGGGGGCGATTTCACCCCTCCACTTT CASSVQGAISPLHF
- - TRBJ1-3 TRBV4-1 TGCGCCAGCAGCTTTCTCTCTGGAAACACCATATATTTT CASSFLSGNTIYF
- TRBD1 TRBJ2-7 TRBV6-6 TGTGCCAGCAGTTACTCCGGGACAGTTACCTACGAGCAGTACTTC CASSYSGTVTYEQYF
once TRBD1 TRBJ2-1 TRBV25-1 TGTGCCAGCCGGGACAGGGGATCGTACAATGAGCAGTTCTTC CASRDRGSYNEQFF
- TRBD2 TRBJ2-1 TRBV28 TGTGCCAGCTCCACCGGGACTAGCGGGGTCTATGAGCAGTTCTTC CASSTGTSGVYEQFF
- - TRBJ2-1 TRBV2 TGTGCCAGCGTTCGGGAGCAATCCTACAATGAGCAGTTCTTC CASVREQSYNEQFF
- TRBD1 TRBJ2-3 TRBV29-1 TGCAGCGTCCACCGGACAGGGCCTTCAGGGGGTGATACGCAGTATTTT CSVHRTGPSGGDTQYF
- TRBD2 TRBJ2-3 TRBV29-1 TGCAGCGGAACCACTAGCGGGAAAAGAGATACGCAGTATTTT CSGTTSGKRDTQYF
- TRBD1 TRBJ2-7 TRBV10-3 TGTGCCATCAGTGAGGGGACAGGGAGCTCCTACGAGCAGTACTTC CAISEGTGSSYEQYF
- TRBD2 TRBJ2-3 TRBV11-2 TGTGCCAGCAGCTTAGAAGCCAGGACTAGCGGGGGGTCGACAGATACGCAGTATTTT CASSLEARTSGGSTDTQYF
- - TRBJ1-5 TRBV10-3 TGTGCCATCAGTGATCGACTGGTTCGGGGCAATCAGCCCCAGCATTTT CAISDRLVRGNQPQHF
- - TRBJ2-7 TRBV6-5 TGTGCCAGCAGTCCACGACAACCCGGCTACGAGCAGTACTTC CASSPRQPGYEQYF
- TRBD1 TRBJ1-4 TRBV2 TGTGCCAGCAGTGAAGCGGGGACAGGGGTGGGTGAAAAACTGTTTTTT CASSEAGTGVGEKLFF
- - TRBJ1-2 TRBV7-9 TGTGCCAGCAGCTTAGAATCAACAGTAAGCTATGGCTACACCTTC CASSLESTVSYGYTF
- - TRBJ2-7 TRBV27 TGTGCCAGCAGCAACAACCTTTTCTCAGAGCAGTACTTC CASSNNLFSEQYF
- - TRBJ1-2 TRBV7-2 TGTGCCCCCGGGGACCGGGACACTCAAGGTAGTGGCTACACCTTC CAPGDRDTQGSGYTF
- - TRBJ1-2 TRBV9 TGTGCCAGCAGCCAGACAGATGCTAACTATGGCTACACCTTC CASSQTDANYGYTF
- TRBD1 TRBJ1-3 TRBV2 TGTGCCAGCAGTGAAGAATTGACAGGGGGCTCTGGAAACACCATATATTTT CASSEELTGGSGNTIYF
- - TRBJ2-7 TRBV7-9 TGTGCCAGCAGCTTAGTCGCAGGGATGGACGAGCAGTACTTC CASSLVAGMDEQYF
- TRBD1 TRBJ1-2 TRBV5-1 TGCGCCAGCAGCTTACTAACAGGGGGCGCTTACTATGGCTACACCTTC CASSLLTGGAYYGYTF
- TRBD2 TRBJ2-1 TRBV29-1 TGCAGCGCCCTCGGGGGGGGGATGTTGGATGAGCAGTTCTTC CSALGGGMLDEQFF
once TRBD2 TRBJ2-7 TRBV19 TGTGCCAGTAGTATAGCGGGAGGTTCCACGGGGGGGGAGCAGTACTTC CASSIAGGSTGGEQYF
few TRBD2 TRBJ2-1 TRBV4-3 TGCGCCAGCTCCTACGGGGGGGGAGCGAGCAATGAGCAGTTCTTC CASSYGGGASNEQFF
- - TRBJ2-3 TRBV7-2 TGTGCCAGCACCCTCCAGGGCCGCACAGATACGCAGTATTTT CASTLQGRTDTQYF
- TRBD2 TRBJ2-5 TRBV6-1 TGTGCCAGCAGTGAACTCCCGGGAGGGGGTAAAGAGACCCAGTACTTC CASSELPGGGKETQYF
- TRBD1 TRBJ2-3 TRBV5-6 TGTGCCAGCAGCCCGGGACAGGGTATAGCAGATACGCAGTATTTT CASSPGQGIADTQYF
- TRBD1 TRBJ2-3 TRBV2 TGTGCCAGCAAGAACAGGGGGCGCGGAGATACGCAGTATTTT CASKNRGRGDTQYF